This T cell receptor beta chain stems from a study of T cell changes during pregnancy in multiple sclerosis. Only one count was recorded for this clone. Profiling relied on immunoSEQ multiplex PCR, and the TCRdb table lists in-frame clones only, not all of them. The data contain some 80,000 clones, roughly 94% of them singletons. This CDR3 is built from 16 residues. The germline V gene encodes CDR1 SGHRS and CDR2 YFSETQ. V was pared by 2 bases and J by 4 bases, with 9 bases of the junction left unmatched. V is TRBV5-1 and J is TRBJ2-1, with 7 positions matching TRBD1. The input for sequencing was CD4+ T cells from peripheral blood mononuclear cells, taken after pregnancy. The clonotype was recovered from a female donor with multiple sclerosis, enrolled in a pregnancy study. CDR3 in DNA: TGCGCCAGCAGCTTTACAGGGGCCCAGGGGTACAATGAGCAGTTCTTC. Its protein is CASSFTGAQGYNEQFF.